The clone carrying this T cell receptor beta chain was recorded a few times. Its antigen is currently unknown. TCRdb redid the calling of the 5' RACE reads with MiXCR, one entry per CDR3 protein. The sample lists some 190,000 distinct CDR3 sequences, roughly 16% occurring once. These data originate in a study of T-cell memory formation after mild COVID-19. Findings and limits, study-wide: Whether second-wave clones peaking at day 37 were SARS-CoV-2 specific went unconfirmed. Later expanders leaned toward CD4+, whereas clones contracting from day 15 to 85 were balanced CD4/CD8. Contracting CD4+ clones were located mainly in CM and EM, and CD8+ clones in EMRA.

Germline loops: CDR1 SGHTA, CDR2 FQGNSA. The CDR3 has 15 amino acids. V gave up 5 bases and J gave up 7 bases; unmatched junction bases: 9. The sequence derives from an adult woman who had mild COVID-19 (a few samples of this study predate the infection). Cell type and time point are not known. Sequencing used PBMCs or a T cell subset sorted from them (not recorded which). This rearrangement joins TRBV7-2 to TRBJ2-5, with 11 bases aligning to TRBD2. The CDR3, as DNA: TGTGCCAGCAGCCCGGCTAGCGGGAGGTCTGGGACCCAGTACTTC. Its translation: CASSPASGRSGTQYF.